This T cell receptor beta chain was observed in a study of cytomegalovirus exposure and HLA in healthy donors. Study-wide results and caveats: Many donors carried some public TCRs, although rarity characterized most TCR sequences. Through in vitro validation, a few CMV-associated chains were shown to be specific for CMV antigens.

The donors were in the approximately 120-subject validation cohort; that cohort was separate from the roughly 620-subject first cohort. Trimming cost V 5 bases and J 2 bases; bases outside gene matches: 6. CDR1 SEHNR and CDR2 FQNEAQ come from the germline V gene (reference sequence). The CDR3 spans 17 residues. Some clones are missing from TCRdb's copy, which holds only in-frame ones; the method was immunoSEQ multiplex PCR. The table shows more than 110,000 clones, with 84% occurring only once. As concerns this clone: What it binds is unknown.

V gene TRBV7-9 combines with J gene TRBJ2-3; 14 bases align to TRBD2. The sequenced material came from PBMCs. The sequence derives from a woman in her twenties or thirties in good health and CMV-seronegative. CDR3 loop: CASSQGLAGGLTDTQYF. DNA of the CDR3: TGTGCCAGCAGCCAAGGACTAGCGGGGGGCCTCACAGATACGCAGTATTTT.